This TCR beta chain stems from a study of blood T cell repertoires in COVID-19. The wider study: Sites in the United States, Italy and Spain provided acute and convalescent COVID-19 samples. From T cells, B-cell-depleted T cells, or PBMCs came the material, which was cDNA or gDNA.

Original methodology: Amplification of reference gene primers provided the estimated nucleated cell counts. Produced via immunoSEQ multiplex PCR; TCRdb's table is partial and in-frame only. The DNA gave D and trimming, while V, J and clone size come from that table. The sample holds about 14,000 clones, approximately 82% seen once. The V end lost 0 bases, the J end lost 3 bases, and 11 bases lay between the germline ends. This CDR3 contains 15 residues. Germline CDR1 reads ENHRY; CDR2 reads SYGVKD. Sequenced sample: peripheral blood. This chain links TRBV10-3 with TRBJ2-5; D is perhaps TRBD2 (5 bases). This TCR came from a man in his forties or fifties with active or convalescent COVID-19. The CDR3 sequence is CAISESEVVEETQYF. The CDR3 coding sequence is TGTGCCATCAGTGAGTCGGAGGTTGTCGAAGAGACCCAGTACTTC.